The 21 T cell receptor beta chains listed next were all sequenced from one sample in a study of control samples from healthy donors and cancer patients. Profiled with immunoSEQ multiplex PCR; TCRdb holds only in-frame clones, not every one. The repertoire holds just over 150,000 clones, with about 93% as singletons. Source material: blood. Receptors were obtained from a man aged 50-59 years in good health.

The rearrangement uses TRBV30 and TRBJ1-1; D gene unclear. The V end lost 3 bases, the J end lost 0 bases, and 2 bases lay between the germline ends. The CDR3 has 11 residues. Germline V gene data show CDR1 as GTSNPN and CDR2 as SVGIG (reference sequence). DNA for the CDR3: TGTGCCTGGAGGATGAACACTGAAGCTTTCTTT. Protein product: CAWRMNTEAFF.

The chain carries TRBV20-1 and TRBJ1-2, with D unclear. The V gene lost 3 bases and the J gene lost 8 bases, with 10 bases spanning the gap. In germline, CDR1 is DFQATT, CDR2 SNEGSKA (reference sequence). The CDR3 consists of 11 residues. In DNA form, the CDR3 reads TGCAGTGCTAGCTCACGGGGAGGCTACACCTTC. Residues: CSASSRGGYTF.

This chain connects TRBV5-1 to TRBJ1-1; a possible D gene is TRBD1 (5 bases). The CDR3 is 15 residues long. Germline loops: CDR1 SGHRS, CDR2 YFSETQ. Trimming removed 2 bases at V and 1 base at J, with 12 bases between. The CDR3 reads CASSFSGRENTEAFF. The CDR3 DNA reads TGCGCCAGCAGCTTCTCGGGACGGGAGAACACTGAAGCTTTCTTT.

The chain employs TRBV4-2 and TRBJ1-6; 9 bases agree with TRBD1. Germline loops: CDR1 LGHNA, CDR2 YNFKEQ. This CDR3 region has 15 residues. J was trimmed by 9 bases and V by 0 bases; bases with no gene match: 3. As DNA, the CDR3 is TGTGCCAGCAGCCAAGATACGGGACAGGGTTCACCCCTCCACTTT. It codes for CASSQDTGQGSPLHF.

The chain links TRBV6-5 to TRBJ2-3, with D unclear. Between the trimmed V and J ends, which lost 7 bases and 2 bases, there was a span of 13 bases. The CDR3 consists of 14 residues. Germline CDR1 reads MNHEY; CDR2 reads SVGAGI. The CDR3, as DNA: TGTGCCAGCATTTCGTTACAGTACACAGATACGCAGTATTTT. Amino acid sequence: CASISLQYTDTQYF.

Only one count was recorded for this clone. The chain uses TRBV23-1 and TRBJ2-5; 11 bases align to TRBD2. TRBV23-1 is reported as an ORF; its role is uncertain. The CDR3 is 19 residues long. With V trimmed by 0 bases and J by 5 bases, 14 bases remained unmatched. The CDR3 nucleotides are TGCGCCAGCAGTCAATCGGAAAGGGTAGCGGGAGGGCCGGTGGAGACCCAGTACTTC. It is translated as CASSQSERVAGGPVETQYF.

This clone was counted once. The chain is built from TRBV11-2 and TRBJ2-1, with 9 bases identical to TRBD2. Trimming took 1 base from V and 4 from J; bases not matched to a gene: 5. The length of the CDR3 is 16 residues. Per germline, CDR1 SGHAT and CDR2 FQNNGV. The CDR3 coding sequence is TGTGCCAGCAGCTTAGCGGGACTAGCCGGTTACAATGAGCAGTTCTTC. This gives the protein CASSLAGLAGYNEQFF.

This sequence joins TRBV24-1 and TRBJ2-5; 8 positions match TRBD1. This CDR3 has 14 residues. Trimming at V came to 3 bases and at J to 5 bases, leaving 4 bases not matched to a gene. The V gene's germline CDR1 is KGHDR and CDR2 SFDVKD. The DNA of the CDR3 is TGTGCCACCAGTGATCCAGGGGGCAGTGAGACCCAGTACTTC. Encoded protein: CATSDPGGSETQYF.

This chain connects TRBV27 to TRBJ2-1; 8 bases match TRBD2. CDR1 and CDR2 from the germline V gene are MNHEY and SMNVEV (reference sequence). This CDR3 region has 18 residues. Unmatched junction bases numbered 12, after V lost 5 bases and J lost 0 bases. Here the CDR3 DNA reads TGTGCCAGCAGTCCTGGAGCGGGAGCCCGATACTCCTACAATGAGCAGTTCTTC. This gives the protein CASSPGAGARYSYNEQFF.

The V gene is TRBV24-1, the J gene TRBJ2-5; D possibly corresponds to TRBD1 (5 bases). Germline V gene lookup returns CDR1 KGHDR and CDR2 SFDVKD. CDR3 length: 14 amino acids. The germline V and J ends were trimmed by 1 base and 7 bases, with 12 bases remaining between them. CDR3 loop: CATSDFGAMGTQYF. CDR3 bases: TGTGCCACCAGTGATTTTGGGGCTATGGGGACCCAGTACTTC.

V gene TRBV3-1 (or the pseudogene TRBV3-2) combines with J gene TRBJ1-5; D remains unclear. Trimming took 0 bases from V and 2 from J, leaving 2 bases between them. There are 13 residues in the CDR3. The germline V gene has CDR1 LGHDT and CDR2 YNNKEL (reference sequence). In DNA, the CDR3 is TGTGCCAGCAGCCAAGAGGGCAATCAGCCCCAGCATTTT. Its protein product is CASSQEGNQPQHF.

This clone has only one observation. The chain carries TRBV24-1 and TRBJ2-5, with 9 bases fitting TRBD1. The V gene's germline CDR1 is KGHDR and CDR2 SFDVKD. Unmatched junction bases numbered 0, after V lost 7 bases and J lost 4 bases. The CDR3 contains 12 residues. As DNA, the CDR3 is TGTGCCACCAGGGACAGGGGAGAGACCCAGTACTTC. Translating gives CATRDRGETQYF.

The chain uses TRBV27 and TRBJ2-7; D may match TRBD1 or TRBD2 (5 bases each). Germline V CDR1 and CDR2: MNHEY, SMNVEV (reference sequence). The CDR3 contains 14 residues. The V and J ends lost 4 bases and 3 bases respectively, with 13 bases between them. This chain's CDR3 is CASSSYGTFYEQYF. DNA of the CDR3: TGTGCCAGCAGTTCGTATGGGACGTTCTACGAGCAGTACTTC.

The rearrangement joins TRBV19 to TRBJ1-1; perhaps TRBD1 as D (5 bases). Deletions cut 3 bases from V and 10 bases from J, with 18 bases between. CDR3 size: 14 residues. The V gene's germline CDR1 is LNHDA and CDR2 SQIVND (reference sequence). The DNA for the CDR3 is TGTGCCAGTAGTATTGGAGGGACTGTGTACCGAGCTTTCTTT. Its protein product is CASSIGGTVYRAFF. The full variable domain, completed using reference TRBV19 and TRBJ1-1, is DGGITQSPKYLFRKEGQNVTLSCEQNLNHDAMYWYRQDPGQGLRLIYYSQIVNDFQKGDIAEGYSVSREKKESFPLTVTSAQKNPTAFYLCASSIGGTVYRAFFGQGTRLTVV.

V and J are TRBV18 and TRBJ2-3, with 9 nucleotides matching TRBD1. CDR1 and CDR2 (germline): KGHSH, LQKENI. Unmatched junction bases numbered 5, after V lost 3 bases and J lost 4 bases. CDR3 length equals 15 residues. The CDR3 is CASSPPGQGPDTQYF. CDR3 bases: TGTGCCAGCTCACCTCCGGGACAGGGCCCAGATACGCAGTATTTT.

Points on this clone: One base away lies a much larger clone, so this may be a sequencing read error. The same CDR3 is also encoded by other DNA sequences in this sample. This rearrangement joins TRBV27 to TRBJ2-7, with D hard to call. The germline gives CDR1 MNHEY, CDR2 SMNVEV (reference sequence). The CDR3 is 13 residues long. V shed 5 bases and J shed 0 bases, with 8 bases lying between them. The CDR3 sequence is CASSPPSSYEQYF. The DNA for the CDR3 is TGTGCCAGCAGTCCCCCGAGCTCCTACGAGCAGTACTTC.

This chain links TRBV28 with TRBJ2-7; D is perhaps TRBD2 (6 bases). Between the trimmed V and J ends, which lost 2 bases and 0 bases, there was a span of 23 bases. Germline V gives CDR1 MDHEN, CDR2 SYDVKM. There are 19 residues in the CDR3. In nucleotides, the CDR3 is TGTGCCAGCAGTTTACCTCGGGGGAGGACAATTCACAGCTCCTACGAGCAGTACTTC. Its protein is CASSLPRGRTIHSSYEQYF.

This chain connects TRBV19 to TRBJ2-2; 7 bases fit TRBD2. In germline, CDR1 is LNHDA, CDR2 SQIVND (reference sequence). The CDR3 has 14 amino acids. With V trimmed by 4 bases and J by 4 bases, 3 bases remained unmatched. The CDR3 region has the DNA TGTGCCAGTAGTACATCGGGGGGCACCGGGGAGCTGTTTTTT. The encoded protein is CASSTSGGTGELFF.

The CDR3 loop reads CASSQRGRGRETQYF. CDR3 nucleotide sequence: TGTGCCAGCAGTCAAAGGGGTAGGGGGCGAGAGACCCAGTACTTC. The V gene is TRBV28, the J gene TRBJ2-5; 7 bases are shared with TRBD1. Germline CDR1 reads MDHEN; CDR2 reads SYDVKM. V lost 5 bases and J lost 4; bases outside the gene matches: 10. The CDR3 runs 15 residues.

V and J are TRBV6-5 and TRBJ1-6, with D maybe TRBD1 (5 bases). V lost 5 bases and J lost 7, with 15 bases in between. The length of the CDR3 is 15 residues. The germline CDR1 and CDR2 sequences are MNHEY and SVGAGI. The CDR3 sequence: CASSTRDGSNSPLHF. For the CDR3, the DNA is TGTGCCAGCAGTACACGGGACGGATCAAATTCACCCCTCCACTTT.

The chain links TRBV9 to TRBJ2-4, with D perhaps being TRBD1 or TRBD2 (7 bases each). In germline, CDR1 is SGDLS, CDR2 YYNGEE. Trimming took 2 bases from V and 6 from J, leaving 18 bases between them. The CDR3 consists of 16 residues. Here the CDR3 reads CASSVGEGARGNIQYF. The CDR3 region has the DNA TGTGCCAGCAGCGTGGGGGAGGGGGCGCGGGGAAACATTCAGTACTTC.